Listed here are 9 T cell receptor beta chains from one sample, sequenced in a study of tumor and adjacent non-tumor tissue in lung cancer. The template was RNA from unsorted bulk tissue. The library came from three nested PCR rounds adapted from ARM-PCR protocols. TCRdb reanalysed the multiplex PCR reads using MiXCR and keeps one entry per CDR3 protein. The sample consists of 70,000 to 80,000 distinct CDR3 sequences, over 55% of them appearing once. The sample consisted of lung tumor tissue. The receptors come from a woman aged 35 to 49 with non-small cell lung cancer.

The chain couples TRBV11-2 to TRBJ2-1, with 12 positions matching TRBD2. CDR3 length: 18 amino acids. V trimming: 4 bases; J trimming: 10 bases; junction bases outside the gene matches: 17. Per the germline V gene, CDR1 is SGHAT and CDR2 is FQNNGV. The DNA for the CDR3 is TGTGCCAGCAGCTCCCGCATCGTAACTAGCGGGAGGCTAAGGGAGCAGTTCTTC. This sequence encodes CASSSRIVTSGRLREQFF.

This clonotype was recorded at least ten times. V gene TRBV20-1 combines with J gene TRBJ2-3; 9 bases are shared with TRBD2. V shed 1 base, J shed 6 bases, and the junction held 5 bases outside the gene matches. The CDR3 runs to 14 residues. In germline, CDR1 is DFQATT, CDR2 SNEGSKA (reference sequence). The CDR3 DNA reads TGCAGTGCTAGAGGCGGGGGGGTAATGGATACGCAGTATTTT. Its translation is CSARGGGVMDTQYF.

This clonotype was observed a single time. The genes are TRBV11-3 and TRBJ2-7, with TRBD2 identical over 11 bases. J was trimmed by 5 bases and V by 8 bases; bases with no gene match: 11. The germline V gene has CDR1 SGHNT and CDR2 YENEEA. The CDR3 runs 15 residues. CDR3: CASCQGLAGGHEQYF. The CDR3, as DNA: TGTGCCAGCTGCCAGGGGCTAGCGGGGGGCCACGAGCAGTACTTC.

The CDR3, as DNA: TGTGCCAGCAGCCAAGATATTGGGAGGGGGTACAATGAGCAGTTCTTC. Its protein is CASSQDIGRGYNEQFF. The gene calls are TRBV4-2 and TRBJ2-1; possibly TRBD2 for D (7 bases). The germline V and J ends were trimmed by 0 bases and 4 bases, with 13 bases remaining between them. CDR3 length: 16 amino acids. Germline values: CDR1 LGHNA, CDR2 YNFKEQ.

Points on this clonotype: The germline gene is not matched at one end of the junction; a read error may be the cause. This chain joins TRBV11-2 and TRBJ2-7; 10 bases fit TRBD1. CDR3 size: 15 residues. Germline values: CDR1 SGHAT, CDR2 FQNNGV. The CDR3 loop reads CDSSPGTGVFHEHYF. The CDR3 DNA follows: TGTGACAGCAGCCCCGGGACAGGGGTATTCCACGAGCACTACTTC.

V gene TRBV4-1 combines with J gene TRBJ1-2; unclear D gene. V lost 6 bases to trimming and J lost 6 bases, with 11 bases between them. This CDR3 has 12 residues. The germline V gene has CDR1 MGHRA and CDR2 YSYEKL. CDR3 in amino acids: CASSQQGHGYTF. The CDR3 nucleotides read TGCGCCAGCAGTCAACAAGGTCATGGCTACACCTTC.

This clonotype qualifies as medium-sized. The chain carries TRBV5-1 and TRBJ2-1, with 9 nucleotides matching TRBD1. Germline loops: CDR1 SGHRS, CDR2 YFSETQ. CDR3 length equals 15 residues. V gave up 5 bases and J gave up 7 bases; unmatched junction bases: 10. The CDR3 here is CASRSGTGTANEQFF. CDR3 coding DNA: TGCGCCAGCAGGTCCGGGACAGGGACGGCTAATGAGCAGTTCTTC.

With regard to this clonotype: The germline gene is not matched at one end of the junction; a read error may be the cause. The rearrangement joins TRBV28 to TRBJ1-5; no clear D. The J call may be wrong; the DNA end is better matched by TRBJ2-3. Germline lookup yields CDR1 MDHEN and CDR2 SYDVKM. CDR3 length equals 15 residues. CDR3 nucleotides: TGTGCTAGCAGCCCAGACACCATTAGCAATCAGCCCCAGTATTTT. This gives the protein CASSPDTISNQPQYF.

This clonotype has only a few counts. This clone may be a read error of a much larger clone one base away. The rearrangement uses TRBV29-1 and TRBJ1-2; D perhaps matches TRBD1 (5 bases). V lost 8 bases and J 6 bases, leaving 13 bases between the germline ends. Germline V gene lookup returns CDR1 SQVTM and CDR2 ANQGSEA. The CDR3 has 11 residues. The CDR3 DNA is TGCAGCATTGGGGCGGGGCATGGCTACACCTTC. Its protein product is CSIGAGHGYTF. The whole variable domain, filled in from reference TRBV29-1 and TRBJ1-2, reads SAVISQKPSRDICQRGTSLTIQCQVDSQVTMMFWYRQQPGQSLTLIATANQGSEATYESGFVIDKFPISRPNLTFSTLTVSNMSPEDSSIYLCSIGAGHGYTFGSGTRLTVV.